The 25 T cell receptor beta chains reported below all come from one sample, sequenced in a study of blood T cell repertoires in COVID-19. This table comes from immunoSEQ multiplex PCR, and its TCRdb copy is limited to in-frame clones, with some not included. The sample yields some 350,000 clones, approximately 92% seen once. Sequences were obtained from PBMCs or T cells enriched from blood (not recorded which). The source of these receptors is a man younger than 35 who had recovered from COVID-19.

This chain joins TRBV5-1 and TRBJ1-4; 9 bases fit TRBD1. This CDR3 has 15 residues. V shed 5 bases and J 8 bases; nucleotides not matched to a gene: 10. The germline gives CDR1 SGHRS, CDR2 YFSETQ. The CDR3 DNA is TGCGCCAGCAGTCTTCGACAGGGGGAGGCAGAAAAACTGTTTTTT. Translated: CASSLRQGEAEKLFF.

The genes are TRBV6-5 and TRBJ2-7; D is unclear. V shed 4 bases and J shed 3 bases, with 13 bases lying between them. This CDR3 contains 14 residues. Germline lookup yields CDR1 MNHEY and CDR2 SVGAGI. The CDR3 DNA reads TGTGCCAGCAGTTTAACGACACGGTACTACGAGCAGTACTTC. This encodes CASSLTTRYYEQYF.

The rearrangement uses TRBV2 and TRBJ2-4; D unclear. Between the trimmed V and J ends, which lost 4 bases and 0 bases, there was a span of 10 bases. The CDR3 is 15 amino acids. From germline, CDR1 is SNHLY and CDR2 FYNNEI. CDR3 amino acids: CASSGSRLAKNIQYF. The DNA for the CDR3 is TGTGCCAGCAGTGGATCCCGACTAGCCAAAAACATTCAGTACTTC.

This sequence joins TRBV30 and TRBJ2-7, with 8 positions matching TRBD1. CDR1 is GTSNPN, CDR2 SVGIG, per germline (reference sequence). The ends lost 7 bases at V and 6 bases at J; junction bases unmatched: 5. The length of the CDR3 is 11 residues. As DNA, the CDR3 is TGTGCCTTGACAGGGGTTGGCGAGCAGTACTTC. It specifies CALTGVGEQYF.

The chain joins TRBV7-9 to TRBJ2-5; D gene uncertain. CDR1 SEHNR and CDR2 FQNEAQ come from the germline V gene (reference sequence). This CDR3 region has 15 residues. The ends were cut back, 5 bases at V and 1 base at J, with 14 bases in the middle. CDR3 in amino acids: CASSPMTGTQETQYF. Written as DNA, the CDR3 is TGTGCCAGCAGCCCAATGACTGGAACCCAAGAGACCCAGTACTTC.

CDR3 DNA sequence: TGTGCCAGCACCGAGGGAAGACCCTATGGCTACACCTTC. Translated: CASTEGRPYGYTF. The gene calls are TRBV12-3 or TRBV12-4 and TRBJ1-2; D call uncertain. The CDR3 is 13 amino acids. Between the trimmed V and J ends, which lost 7 bases and 4 bases, there was a span of 13 bases.

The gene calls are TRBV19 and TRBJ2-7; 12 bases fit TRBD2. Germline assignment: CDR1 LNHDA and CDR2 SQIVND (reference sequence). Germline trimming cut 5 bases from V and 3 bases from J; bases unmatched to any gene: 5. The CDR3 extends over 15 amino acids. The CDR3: CASSSTSGSSYEQYF. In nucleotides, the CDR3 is TGTGCCAGTAGTTCGACTAGCGGGAGTAGCTACGAGCAGTACTTC.

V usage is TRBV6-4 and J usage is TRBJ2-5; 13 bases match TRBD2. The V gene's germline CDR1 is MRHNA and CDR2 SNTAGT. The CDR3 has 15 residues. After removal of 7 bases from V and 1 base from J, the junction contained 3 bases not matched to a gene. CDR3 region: CASKRTSGSQETQYF. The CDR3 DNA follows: TGTGCCAGCAAAAGGACTAGCGGGAGCCAAGAGACCCAGTACTTC.

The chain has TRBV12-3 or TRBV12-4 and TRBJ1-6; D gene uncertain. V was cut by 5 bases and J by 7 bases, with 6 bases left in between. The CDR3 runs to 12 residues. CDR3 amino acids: CASSLLNSPLHF. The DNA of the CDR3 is TGTGCCAGCAGTCTCCTAAATTCACCCCTCCACTTT.

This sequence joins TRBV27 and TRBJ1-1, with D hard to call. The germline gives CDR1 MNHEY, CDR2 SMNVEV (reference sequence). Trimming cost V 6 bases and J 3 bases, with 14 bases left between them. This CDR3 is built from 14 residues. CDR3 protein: CASRVGSRDTEAFF. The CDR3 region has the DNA TGTGCCAGCAGGGTCGGGTCACGGGACACTGAAGCTTTCTTT.

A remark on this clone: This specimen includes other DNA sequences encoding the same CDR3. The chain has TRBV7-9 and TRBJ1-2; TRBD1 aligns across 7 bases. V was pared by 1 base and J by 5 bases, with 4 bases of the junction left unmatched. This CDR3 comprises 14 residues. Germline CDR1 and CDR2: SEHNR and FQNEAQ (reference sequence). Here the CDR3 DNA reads TGTGCCAGCAGCTTAGGGGGGACAGCTTATGGCTACACCTTC. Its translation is CASSLGGTAYGYTF.

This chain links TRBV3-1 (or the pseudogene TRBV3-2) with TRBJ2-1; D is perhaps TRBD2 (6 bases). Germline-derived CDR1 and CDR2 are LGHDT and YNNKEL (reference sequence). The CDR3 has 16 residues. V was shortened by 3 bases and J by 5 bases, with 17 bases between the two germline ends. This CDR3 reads CASSQGPGGVHNEQFF. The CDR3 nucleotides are TGTGCCAGCAGCCAGGGCCCCGGCGGGGTTCACAATGAGCAGTTCTTC.

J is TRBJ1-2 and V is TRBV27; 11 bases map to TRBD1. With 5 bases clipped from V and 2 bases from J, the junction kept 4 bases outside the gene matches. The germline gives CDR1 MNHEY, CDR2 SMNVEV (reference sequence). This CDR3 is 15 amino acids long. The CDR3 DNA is TGTGCCAGCAGTAGCCGGGACAGGGGGAACTATGGCTACACCTTC. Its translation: CASSSRDRGNYGYTF.

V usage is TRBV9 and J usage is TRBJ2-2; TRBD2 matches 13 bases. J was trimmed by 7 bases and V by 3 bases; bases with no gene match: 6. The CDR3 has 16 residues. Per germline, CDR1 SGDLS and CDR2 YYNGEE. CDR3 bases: TGTGCCAGCAGCGGTGGGACTAGCGGGGTCCACGGGGAGCTGTTTTTT. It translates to CASSGGTSGVHGELFF. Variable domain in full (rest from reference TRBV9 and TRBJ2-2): DSGVTQTPKHLITATGQRVTLRCSPRSGDLSVYWYQQSLDQGLQFLIQYYNGEERAKGNILERFSAQQFPDLHSELNLSSLELGDSALYFCASSGGTSGVHGELFFGEGSRLTVL.

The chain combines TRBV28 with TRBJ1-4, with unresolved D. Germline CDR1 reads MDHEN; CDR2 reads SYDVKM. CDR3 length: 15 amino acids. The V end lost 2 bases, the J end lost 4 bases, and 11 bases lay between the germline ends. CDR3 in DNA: TGTGCCAGCAGTTTAGAGGCAGACCTTAATGAAAAACTGTTTTTT. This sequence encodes CASSLEADLNEKLFF.

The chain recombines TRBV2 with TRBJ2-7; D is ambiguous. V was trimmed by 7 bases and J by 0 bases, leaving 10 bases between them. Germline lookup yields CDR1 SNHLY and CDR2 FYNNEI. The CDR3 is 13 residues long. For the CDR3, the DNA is TGTGCCAGCAAACGAGCGCTCTCCTACGAGCAGTACTTC. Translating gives CASKRALSYEQYF.

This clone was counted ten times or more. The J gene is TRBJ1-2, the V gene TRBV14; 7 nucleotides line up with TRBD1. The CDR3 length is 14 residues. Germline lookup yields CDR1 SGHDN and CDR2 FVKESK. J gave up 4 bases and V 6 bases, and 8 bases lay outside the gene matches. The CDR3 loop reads CASSRGGGRYGYTF. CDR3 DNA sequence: TGTGCCAGCAGTAGAGGGGGCGGCCGCTATGGCTACACCTTC.

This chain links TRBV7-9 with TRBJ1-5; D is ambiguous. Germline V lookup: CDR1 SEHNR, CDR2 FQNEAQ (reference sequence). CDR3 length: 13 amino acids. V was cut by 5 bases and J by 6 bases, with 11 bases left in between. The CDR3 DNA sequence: TGTGCCAGCAGCCCCGGGGATGCTCAGCCCCAGCATTTT. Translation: CASSPGDAQPQHF.

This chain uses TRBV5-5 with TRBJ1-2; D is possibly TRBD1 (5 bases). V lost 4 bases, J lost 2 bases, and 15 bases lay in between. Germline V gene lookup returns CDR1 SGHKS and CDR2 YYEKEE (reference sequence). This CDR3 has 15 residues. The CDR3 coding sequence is TGTGCCAGCAGCGGCGGGGAGTGGGGGAACTATGGCTACACCTTC. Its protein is CASSGGEWGNYGYTF.

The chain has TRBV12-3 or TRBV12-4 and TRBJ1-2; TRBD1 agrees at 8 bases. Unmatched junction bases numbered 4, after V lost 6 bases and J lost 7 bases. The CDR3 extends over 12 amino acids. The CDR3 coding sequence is TGTGCCAGCAGCCAGGGGGCCGTTGGCTACACCTTC. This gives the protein CASSQGAVGYTF.

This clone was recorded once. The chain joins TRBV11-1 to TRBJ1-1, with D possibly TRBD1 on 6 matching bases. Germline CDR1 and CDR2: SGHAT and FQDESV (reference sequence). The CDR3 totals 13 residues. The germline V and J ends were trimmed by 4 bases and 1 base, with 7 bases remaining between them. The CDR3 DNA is TGTGCCAGCAGCTCGGGACAGAACACTGAAGCTTTCTTT. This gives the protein CASSSGQNTEAFF.

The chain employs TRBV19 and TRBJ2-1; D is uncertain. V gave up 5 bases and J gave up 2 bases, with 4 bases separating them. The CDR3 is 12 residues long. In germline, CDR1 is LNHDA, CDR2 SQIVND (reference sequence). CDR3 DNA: TGTGCCAGTAGTCTAACCTACAATGAGCAGTTCTTC. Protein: CASSLTYNEQFF.

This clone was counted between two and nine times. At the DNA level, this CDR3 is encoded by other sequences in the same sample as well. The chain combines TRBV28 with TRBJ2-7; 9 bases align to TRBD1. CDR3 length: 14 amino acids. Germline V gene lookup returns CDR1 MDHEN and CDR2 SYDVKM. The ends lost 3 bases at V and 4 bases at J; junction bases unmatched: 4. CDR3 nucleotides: TGTGCCAGCAGTTTCGGGGACAGGGTATACGAGCAGTACTTC. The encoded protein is CASSFGDRVYEQYF.

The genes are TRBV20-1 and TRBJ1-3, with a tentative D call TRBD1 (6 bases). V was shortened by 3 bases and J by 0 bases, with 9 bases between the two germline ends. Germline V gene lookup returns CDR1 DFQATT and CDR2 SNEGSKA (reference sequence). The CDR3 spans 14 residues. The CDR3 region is CSASYRASGNTIYF. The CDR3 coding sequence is TGCAGTGCTAGTTACAGGGCCTCTGGAAACACCATATATTTT.

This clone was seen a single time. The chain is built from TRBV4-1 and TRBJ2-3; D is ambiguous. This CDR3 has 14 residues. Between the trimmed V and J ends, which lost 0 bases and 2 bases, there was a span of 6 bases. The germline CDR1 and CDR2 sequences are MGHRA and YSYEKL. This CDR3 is CASSQERVTDTQYF. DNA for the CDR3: TGCGCCAGCAGCCAAGAACGGGTCACAGATACGCAGTATTTT.